Below, 4 T cell receptor beta chains from the same sample are listed, as sequenced in a study of OX40 agonist ivuxolimab in advanced cancers. Produced via immunoSEQ multiplex PCR; TCRdb's table is partial and in-frame only. The repertoire holds around 25,000 clones, with 77% as singletons. This specimen consisted of CD4+ or CD8+ T cells sorted from blood, obtained in a trial of the OX40 agonist ivuxolimab. The receptors derive from an adult with an advanced solid tumor such as melanoma, head and neck, liver or kidney cancer.

Remarks on this clone: An end of the junction differs from the germline gene, which may be a read error. The chain combines TRBV30 with TRBJ1-4; unclear D gene. Germline values: CDR1 GTSNPN, CDR2 SVGIG (reference sequence). The CDR3 sequence is 14 residues long. CDR3 coding DNA: TGTGCCTTGAGTTCCGGTCGGAGGGTTGAAAAACTGTTTTTT. Translation: CALSSGRRVEKLFF. Drawing the rest from reference TRBV30 and TRBJ1-4, the complete variable domain is SQTIHQWPATLVQPVGSPLSLECTVEGTSNPNLYWYRQAAGRGLQLLFYSVGIGQISSEVPQNLSASRPQDRQFILSSKKLLLSDSGFYLCALSSGRRVEKLFFGSGTQLSVL.

V usage is TRBV9 and J usage is TRBJ2-7; TRBD2 matches 10 bases. Germline V gene sequence: CDR1 SGDLS, CDR2 YYNGEE. CDR3 length: 16 amino acids. The J segment lost 1 base and the V segment lost 4 bases, leaving 8 bases of the junction unmatched. The CDR3 protein is CASSPSVAGGSYEQYF. The CDR3 nucleotides read TGTGCCAGCAGCCCATCGGTAGCGGGAGGTTCCTACGAGCAGTACTTC. The whole variable domain, remainder taken from reference TRBV9 and TRBJ2-7, is DSGVTQTPKHLITATGQRVTLRCSPRSGDLSVYWYQQSLDQGLQFLIQYYNGEERAKGNILERFSAQQFPDLHSELNLSSLELGDSALYFCASSPSVAGGSYEQYFGPGTRLTVT.

The chain combines TRBV6-1 with TRBJ2-7; D gene unclear. V was clipped by 4 bases and J by 6 bases, with 16 bases between them. Germline CDR1 and CDR2: MNHNS and SASEGT. CDR3 length equals 14 residues. CDR3 amino acids: CASSGRGRNGEQYF. CDR3 nucleotides: TGTGCCAGCAGTGGCCGAGGCAGGAACGGCGAGCAGTACTTC.

The chain is built from TRBV30 and TRBJ2-1; D perhaps matches TRBD1 (5 bases). The CDR3 is 14 residues long. The germline V and J ends were trimmed by 2 bases and 4 bases, with 12 bases remaining between them. Looked up from germline, CDR1 is GTSNPN and CDR2 is SVGIG (reference sequence). The CDR3 is CAWSQTANYNEQFF. CDR3 sequence (DNA): TGTGCCTGGAGTCAGACAGCTAATTACAATGAGCAGTTCTTC.